What follows are 21 T cell receptor beta chains derived from one specimen sequenced in a study of T cells in narcolepsy. Profiling relied on immunoSEQ multiplex PCR, and the TCRdb table lists in-frame clones only, not all of them. Here the sample spans some 23,000 clones, 84% being singletons. Sequenced input: CD45RA- memory CD4+ T cells from PBMCs. Every receptor here comes from a human donor with narcolepsy.

V is TRBV29-1 and J is TRBJ1-2, with D maybe TRBD1 (6 bases). V was clipped by 4 bases and J by 6 bases, with 15 bases between them. CDR3 length equals 13 residues. Germline CDR1 is SQVTM and CDR2 is ANQGSEA. CDR3 protein: CSVASGQINGYTF. The CDR3 DNA is TGCAGCGTTGCCTCCGGACAGATAAATGGCTACACCTTC.

This chain joins TRBV4-3 and TRBJ2-1; TRBD2 matches 15 bases. CDR1 is LGHNA and CDR2 is YSLEER in the germline V gene. The length of the CDR3 is 19 residues. V was clipped by 1 base and J by 5 bases; unmatched bases: 9. The CDR3 DNA is TGCGCCAGCAGCCAAGGGTCGGGACTAGCGGGAGGTAAGGACAATGAGCAGTTCTTC. This codes for CASSQGSGLAGGKDNEQFF.

This clone appeared a single time. The rearrangement joins TRBV5-5 to TRBJ1-1; D gene uncertain. There are 14 residues in the CDR3. Germline CDR1 reads SGHKS; CDR2 reads YYEKEE (reference sequence). The germline V and J ends were trimmed by 0 bases and 0 bases, with 6 bases remaining between them. This chain's CDR3 is CASSLDKVNTEAFF. In nucleotides, the CDR3 is TGTGCCAGCAGCTTGGACAAAGTGAACACTGAAGCTTTCTTT.

With regard to this clone: This same CDR3 is encoded by further DNA sequences in the sample. This chain connects TRBV5-4 to TRBJ1-2; 9 bases line up with TRBD1. Germline lookup yields CDR1 SGHNT and CDR2 YYREEE (reference sequence). The CDR3 extends over 17 amino acids. J was trimmed by 8 bases and V by 6 bases; bases with no gene match: 20. The chain's CDR3 is CASTLGPEDRGRGGYTF. The CDR3 bases are TGTGCCAGCACCCTAGGGCCTGAAGACAGGGGGAGAGGAGGCTACACCTTC.

V usage is TRBV29-1 and J usage is TRBJ2-1, with D possibly TRBD2 on 6 matching bases. CDR1 is SQVTM and CDR2 is ANQGSEA in the germline V gene. The ends were cut back, 6 bases at V and 2 bases at J, with 14 bases in the middle. The CDR3 contains 14 residues. DNA for the CDR3: TGCAGCGTCGAGAGACTAGATACCTACAATGAGCAGTTCTTC. As protein: CSVERLDTYNEQFF.

The J gene is TRBJ2-5, the V gene TRBV5-1; 9 bases line up with TRBD2. The V segment lost 6 bases and the J segment 0 bases; nucleotides outside the gene matches: 3. This CDR3 contains 14 residues. Germline lookup yields CDR1 SGHRS and CDR2 YFSETQ. The CDR3 bases are TGCGCCAGCACTAGCGGGACGTACCAAGAGACCCAGTACTTC. It is translated as CASTSGTYQETQYF.

The chain couples TRBV5-4 to TRBJ1-4; D is unresolved. V was shortened by 4 bases and J by 7 bases, with 17 bases between the two germline ends. The CDR3 contains 15 residues. Per germline, CDR1 SGHNT and CDR2 YYREEE (reference sequence). This CDR3 is CASSPDGLVSEKLFF. The CDR3 DNA reads as TGTGCCAGCAGCCCGGACGGGTTGGTGTCTGAAAAACTGTTTTTT.

The V gene is TRBV10-3, the J gene TRBJ1-1; D call uncertain. The CDR3 has 14 residues. V shed 6 bases and J shed 1 base, with 12 bases lying between them. From germline, CDR1 is ENHRY and CDR2 SYGVKD. The CDR3 spells CAIRENWENTEAFF. CDR3 DNA: TGTGCCATCAGGGAGAACTGGGAGAACACTGAAGCTTTCTTT.

J is TRBJ2-3 and V is TRBV7-2; D is unresolved. This CDR3 region has 15 residues. Germline CDR1 is SGHTA and CDR2 is FQGNSA. V was shortened by 3 bases and J by 7 bases, with 17 bases between the two germline ends. The CDR3, as DNA: TGTGCCAGCAGCTTCGTCGTTTTGGGTGCGAATACGCAGTATTTT. Amino acid sequence: CASSFVVLGANTQYF. The full variable domain, with the rest looked up from reference TRBV7-2 and TRBJ2-3, is GAGVSQSPSNKVTEKGKDVELRCDPISGHTALYWYRQSLGQGLEFLIYFQGNSAPDKSGLPSDRFSAERTGGSVSTLTIQRTQQEDSAVYLCASSFVVLGANTQYFGPGTRLTVL.

A remark on this clone: The conserved phenylalanine or tryptophan normally closing the CDR3 is absent here, so this likely arose from a read error. This chain joins TRBV5-1 and TRBJ2-7; either TRBD1 or TRBD2 may fit D (5 bases each). V shed 0 bases and J shed 4 bases, with 17 bases lying between them. The CDR3 is 16 residues long. Looked up from germline, CDR1 is SGHRS and CDR2 is YFSETQ. The CDR3 reads CASSLATGTQRYEQYL. CDR3 in DNA: TGCGCCAGCAGCTTGGCCACCGGGACCCAAAGGTACGAGCAGTACCTC.

This clone showed up just once. The chain is built from TRBV19 and TRBJ2-5; 11 nucleotides align to TRBD1. The CDR3 loop spans 14 amino acids. Looked up from germline, CDR1 is LNHDA and CDR2 is SQIVND (reference sequence). J was trimmed by 3 bases and V by 8 bases; bases with no gene match: 5. CDR3 loop: CASALGQGEETQYF. CDR3 in DNA: TGTGCCAGTGCTTTGGGACAGGGGGAAGAGACCCAGTACTTC.

The V gene is TRBV7-6, the J gene TRBJ2-5; 7 nucleotides match TRBD1. V dropped 2 bases and J dropped 7; count of bases not matched to a gene: 19. The V gene's germline CDR1 is SGHVS and CDR2 FNYEAQ. The CDR3 contains 18 residues. The chain's CDR3 is CASSLRGGIKPEIGTQYF. The DNA for the CDR3 is TGTGCCAGCAGCTTACGAGGGGGCATAAAGCCCGAGATAGGGACCCAGTACTTC.

This clone was seen once. The rearrangement uses TRBV7-2 and TRBJ1-3; no firm D call. This CDR3 contains 16 residues. Trimming left V 2 bases short and J 0 bases short, with 11 bases between. Germline-derived CDR1 and CDR2 are SGHTA and FQGNSA. The CDR3: CASSLIGPSSGNTIYF. The DNA for the CDR3 is TGTGCCAGCAGCTTAATTGGGCCGAGCTCTGGAAACACCATATATTTT.

This clone was seen only a few times. This chain uses TRBV5-5 with TRBJ1-5; 7 positions agree with TRBD1. The CDR3 runs to 15 residues. In germline, CDR1 is SGHKS, CDR2 YYEKEE (reference sequence). Trimming removed 4 bases from V and 4 bases from J; junction bases left unmatched: 8. CDR3 sequence: CASSRGGTANQPQHF. In DNA, the CDR3 is TGTGCCAGCAGCCGGGGAGGGACAGCTAATCAGCCCCAGCATTTT.

The genes are TRBV11-2 and TRBJ2-2; TRBD2 aligns across 8 bases. The V gene's germline CDR1 is SGHAT and CDR2 FQNNGV. This CDR3 comprises 17 residues. J gave up 7 bases and V 3 bases, and 13 bases lay outside the gene matches. CDR3 nucleotide sequence: TGTGCCAGCAGCTTTAGGGGAGCGGGAGTGTTAGGCGGGGAGCTGTTTTTT. Protein sequence: CASSFRGAGVLGGELFF.

This chain links TRBV15 with TRBJ1-1; TRBD1 matches 9 bases. V dropped 0 bases and J dropped 3; count of bases not matched to a gene: 5. CDR3 size: 16 residues. Germline V CDR1 and CDR2: LNHNV, YYDKDF (reference sequence). CDR3 sequence (DNA): TGTGCCACCAGCAGAGAGAACAGGGGGCTTCACACTGAAGCTTTCTTT. This gives the protein CATSRENRGLHTEAFF.

V gene TRBV5-1 combines with J gene TRBJ2-1; no clear D. Germline CDR1 reads SGHRS; CDR2 reads YFSETQ. The CDR3 runs 14 residues. Trimming stripped 0 bases from V and 3 bases from J, with 7 bases between. The CDR3 here is CASSLGGYYNEQFF. The CDR3, as DNA: TGCGCCAGCAGCTTGGGAGGCTACTACAATGAGCAGTTCTTC.

The gene calls are TRBV28 and TRBJ1-2; TRBD1 matches 8 bases. V shed 6 bases, J shed 5 bases, and the junction held 11 bases outside the gene matches. The germline V gene encodes CDR1 MDHEN and CDR2 SYDVKM. The CDR3 runs 15 residues. In DNA form, the CDR3 reads TGTGCCAGCAGAGGACAGGGCAGTTTGAAGTATGGCTACACCTTC. It translates to CASRGQGSLKYGYTF.

The chain carries TRBV18 and TRBJ1-1, with D possibly TRBD1 on 6 matching bases. This CDR3 comprises 16 residues. Germline-derived CDR1 and CDR2 are KGHSH and LQKENI. V lost 1 base and J 6 bases, leaving 18 bases between the germline ends. Written as DNA, the CDR3 is TGTGCCAGCTCACCACGGTTTGGGGGCGATACTTCTGAAGCTTTCTTT. Amino acid sequence: CASSPRFGGDTSEAFF.

The CDR3 bases are TGTGCCAGCAGCAAAAAGACTAACCGGGACAGGGGGCTTCTCAGCAATCAGCCCCAGCATTTT. Translated: CASSKKTNRDRGLLSNQPQHF. The rearrangement uses TRBV21-1 and TRBJ1-5; TRBD1 was called by the table and not checked on the DNA. TRBV21-1 constitutes a pseudogene. This CDR3 is 21 amino acids long.

CDR3 amino acids: CASSLFGDPPYGYTF. The CDR3 DNA follows: TGTGCCAGCAGCTTGTTCGGGGACCCCCCCTATGGCTACACCTTC. The chain uses TRBV5-4 and TRBJ1-2; possible D gene TRBD1, 5 bases. The germline gives CDR1 SGHNT, CDR2 YYREEE (reference sequence). Trimming removed 1 base at V and 4 bases at J, with 14 bases between. This CDR3 spans 15 amino acids.